This T cell receptor (beta chain) derives from a study of control samples from healthy donors and cancer patients. This CDR3 spans 17 amino acids. V gave up 1 base and J gave up 1 base; unmatched junction bases: 4. The germline V gene encodes CDR1 SGHAT and CDR2 FQNNGV. Some clones are missing from TCRdb's copy, which holds only in-frame ones; the method was immunoSEQ multiplex PCR. The table lists 100,000 to 150,000 clones, roughly 92% of them singletons. The chain couples TRBV11-2 to TRBJ2-6; 7 bases map to TRBD1. The sequencing input was blood. The TCR comes from a young woman in good health. The CDR3 sequence: CASSLGKTGSGANVLTF. CDR3 nucleotide sequence: TGTGCCAGCAGCTTAGGGAAGACAGGGTCTGGGGCCAACGTCCTGACTTTC.